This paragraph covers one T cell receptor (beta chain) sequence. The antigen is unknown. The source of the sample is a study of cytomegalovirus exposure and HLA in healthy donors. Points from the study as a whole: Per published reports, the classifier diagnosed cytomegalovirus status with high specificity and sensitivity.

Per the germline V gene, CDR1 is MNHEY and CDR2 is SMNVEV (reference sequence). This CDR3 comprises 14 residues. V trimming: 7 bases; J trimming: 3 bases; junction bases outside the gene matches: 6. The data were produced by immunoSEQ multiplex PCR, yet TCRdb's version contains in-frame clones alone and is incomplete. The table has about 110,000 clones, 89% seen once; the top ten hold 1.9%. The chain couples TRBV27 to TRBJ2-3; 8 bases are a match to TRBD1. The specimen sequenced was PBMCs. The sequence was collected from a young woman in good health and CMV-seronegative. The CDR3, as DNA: TGTGCCAGCACAGGGGGCCTGGGGACAGATACGCAGTATTTT. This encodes CASTGGLGTDTQYF.